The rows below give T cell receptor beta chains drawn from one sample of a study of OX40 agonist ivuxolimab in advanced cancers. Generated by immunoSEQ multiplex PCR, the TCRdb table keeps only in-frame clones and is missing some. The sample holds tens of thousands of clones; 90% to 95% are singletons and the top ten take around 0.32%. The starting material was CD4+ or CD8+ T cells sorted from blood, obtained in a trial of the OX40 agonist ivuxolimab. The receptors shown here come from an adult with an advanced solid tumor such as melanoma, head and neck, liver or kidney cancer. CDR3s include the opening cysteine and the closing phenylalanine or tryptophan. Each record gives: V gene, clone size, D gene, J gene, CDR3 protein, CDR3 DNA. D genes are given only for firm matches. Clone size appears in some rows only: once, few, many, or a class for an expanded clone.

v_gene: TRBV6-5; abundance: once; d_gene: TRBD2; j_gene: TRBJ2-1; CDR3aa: CASSYVAGDNEQFF; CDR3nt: TGTGCCAGCAGTTACGTAGCGGGAGACAATGAGCAGTTCTTC
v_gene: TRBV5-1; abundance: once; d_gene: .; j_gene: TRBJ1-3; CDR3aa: CASSLDSGPSSGNTIYF; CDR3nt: TGCGCCAGCAGCTTGGATTCAGGGCCAAGCTCTGGAAACACCATATATTTT
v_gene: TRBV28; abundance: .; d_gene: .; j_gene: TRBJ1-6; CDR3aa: CASSPRGGRLYNSPLHF; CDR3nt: TGTGCCAGCAGTCCCCGGGGGGGGCGACTGTATAATTCACCCCTCCACTTT
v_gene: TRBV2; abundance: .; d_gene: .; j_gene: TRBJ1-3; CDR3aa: CASSEVINTIYF; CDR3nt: TGTGCCAGCAGTGAGGTGATAAACACCATATATTTT
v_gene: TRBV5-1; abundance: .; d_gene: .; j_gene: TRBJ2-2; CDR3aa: CASSLVQANPGTGELFF; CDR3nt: TGCGCCAGCAGCTTGGTACAGGCGAATCCGGGCACCGGGGAGCTGTTTTTT
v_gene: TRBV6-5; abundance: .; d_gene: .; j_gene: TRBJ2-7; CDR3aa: CASTPGISPYEQYF; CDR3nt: TGTGCCAGCACTCCCGGTATCTCTCCCTACGAGCAGTACTTC
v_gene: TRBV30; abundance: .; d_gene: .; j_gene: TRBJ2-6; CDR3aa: CAWKGSPGANVLTF; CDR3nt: TGTGCCTGGAAAGGGTCACCTGGGGCCAACGTCCTGACTTTC
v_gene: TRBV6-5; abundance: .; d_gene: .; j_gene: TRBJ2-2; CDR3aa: CASKGPNTGELFF; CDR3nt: TGTGCCAGCAAAGGGCCTAACACCGGGGAGCTGTTTTTT
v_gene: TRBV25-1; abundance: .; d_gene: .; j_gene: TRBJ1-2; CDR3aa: CASGTGLTYGYTF; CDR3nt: TGTGCCAGCGGGACGGGCCTCACCTATGGCTACACCTTC
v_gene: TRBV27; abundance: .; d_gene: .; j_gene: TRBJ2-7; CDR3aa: CASKPGTSRAYEQYF; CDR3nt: TGTGCCAGCAAGCCCGGGACGTCGCGTGCCTACGAGCAGTACTTC
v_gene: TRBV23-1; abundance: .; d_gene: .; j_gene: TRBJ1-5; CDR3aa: CASSQWGRTQHF; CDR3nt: TGCGCCAGCAGTCAATGGGGCAGAACCCAGCATTTT
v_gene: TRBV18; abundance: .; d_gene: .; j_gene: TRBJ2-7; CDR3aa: CASSPSWVGGAGYEQYF; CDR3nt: TGTGCCAGCTCACCCTCCTGGGTCGGGGGAGCTGGATACGAGCAGTACTTC
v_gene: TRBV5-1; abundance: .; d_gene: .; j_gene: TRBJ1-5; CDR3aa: CASSPTGDQPQHF; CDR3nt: TGCGCCAGCAGCCCCACAGGAGATCAGCCCCAGCATTTT
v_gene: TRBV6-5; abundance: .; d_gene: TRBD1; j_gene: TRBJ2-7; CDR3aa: CASKSGGTGSYEQYF; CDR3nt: TGTGCCAGCAAATCAGGGGGGACAGGGTCTTACGAGCAGTACTTC
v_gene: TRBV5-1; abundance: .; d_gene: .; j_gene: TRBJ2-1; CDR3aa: CASSLGPNNEQFF; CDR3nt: TGCGCCAGCAGCCTGGGTCCAAACAATGAGCAGTTCTTC
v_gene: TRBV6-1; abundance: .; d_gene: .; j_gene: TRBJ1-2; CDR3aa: CASSDAGSYGYTF; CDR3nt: TGTGCCAGCAGTGACGCCGGGAGCTATGGCTACACCTTC